These 19 T cell receptor beta chains came from one sample sequenced in a study of persistence of HIV-infected CD4 T cells. The libraries were made with immunoSEQ version 4 in survey mode. Only in-frame clones appear in the TCRdb table, and some are missing; sequencing was by immunoSEQ multiplex PCR. The sample consists of 20,000 to 25,000 clones, approximately 79% of them appearing once. The stimulus was an HIV-1 Gag 15-mer peptide pool, about 1 ug/peptide/mL. Responding CD4+ T cells were sorted by upregulation of both CD40 ligand and CD69. What these receptors recognize is not known. The material was CD4+ T cells sorted from PBMCs after roughly 19-hour stimulation, obtained from a patient who received antiretroviral therapy. The receptors were gathered from an adult man with HIV who was CMV-seropositive.

This clone was counted a single time. The rearrangement uses TRBV29-1 and TRBJ1-1; 7 positions agree with TRBD1. The CDR3 is made up of 13 amino acids. Germline CDR1 is SQVTM and CDR2 is ANQGSEA. V was pared by 6 bases and J by 1 base, with 5 bases of the junction left unmatched. Here the CDR3 reads CSVTRDRNTEAFF. The CDR3 bases are TGCAGCGTGACCAGGGACAGGAACACTGAAGCTTTCTTT. The entire variable domain, with the rest obtained from reference TRBV29-1 and TRBJ1-1, is as follows: SAVISQKPSRDICQRGTSLTIQCQVDSQVTMMFWYRQQPGQSLTLIATANQGSEATYESGFVIDKFPISRPNLTFSTLTVSNMSPEDSSIYLCSVTRDRNTEAFFGQGTRLTVV.

V usage is TRBV19 and J usage is TRBJ2-7; D gene unclear. Per the germline V gene, CDR1 is LNHDA and CDR2 is SQIVND (reference sequence). This CDR3 region has 12 residues. The V gene lost 3 bases and the J gene lost 6 bases, with 9 bases spanning the gap. CDR3 coding DNA: TGTGCCAGTAGTATTCGAACGGGCGAGCAGTACTTC. Its translation: CASSIRTGEQYF.

The rearrangement uses TRBV29-1 and TRBJ2-2, with D tentatively TRBD2 (6 bases). The germline V gene encodes CDR1 SQVTM and CDR2 ANQGSEA. The CDR3 is 14 residues long. The V gene lost 7 bases and the J gene lost 7 bases, with 19 bases spanning the gap. The CDR3 nucleotides are TGCAGCGCCTCCCAGACTAGTTCGCGCGGGGAGCTGTTTTTT. Its translation: CSASQTSSRGELFF.

In nucleotides, the CDR3 is TGTGCCAGCAGTTTTGCGGACGCTAATGAGCAGTTCTTC. Translating it yields CASSFADANEQFF. The chain recombines TRBV27 with TRBJ2-1; D ambiguous. Germline V lookup: CDR1 MNHEY, CDR2 SMNVEV (reference sequence). V dropped 3 bases and J dropped 7 bases, with 10 bases sitting between them. This CDR3 is 13 amino acids long.

This clone was counted a few times. V and J are TRBV4-2 and TRBJ2-3, with D unclear. Germline assignment: CDR1 LGHNA and CDR2 YNFKEQ. This CDR3 is built from 12 residues. V was shortened by 4 bases and J by 6 bases, with 8 bases between the two germline ends. The CDR3 sequence: CASSRSRDTQYF. The CDR3 DNA is TGTGCCAGCAGCCGATCAAGGGATACGCAGTATTTT.

This sequence joins TRBV7-6 and TRBJ1-5; D is ambiguous. The CDR3 has 14 residues. Germline V gene sequence: CDR1 SGHVS, CDR2 FNYEAQ. Deletions cut 2 bases from V and 3 bases from J, with 8 bases between. As DNA, the CDR3 is TGTGCCAGCAGCTTACTAAGGGACAATCAGCCCCAGCATTTT. As protein: CASSLLRDNQPQHF.

By share of the sample, this clone is medium-sized. The chain couples TRBV5-1 to TRBJ2-4, with D tentatively TRBD2 (6 bases). CDR1 is SGHRS and CDR2 is YFSETQ in the germline V gene. V was trimmed by 3 bases and J by 0 bases, leaving 13 bases between them. The CDR3 consists of 16 residues. The CDR3 region has the DNA TGCGCCAGCAGCTCGGGAACGGGGGTAGCCAAAAACATTCAGTACTTC. This encodes CASSSGTGVAKNIQYF.

This clone was recorded only once. This rearrangement joins TRBV11-2 to TRBJ2-3, with D unclear. The germline V gene encodes CDR1 SGHAT and CDR2 FQNNGV. V was pared by 4 bases and J by 3 bases, with 11 bases between. This CDR3 contains 14 residues. The CDR3 here is CASSSPDPTDTQYF. The CDR3 bases are TGTGCCAGCAGCTCCCCCGACCCGACAGATACGCAGTATTTT.

V usage is TRBV24-1 and J usage is TRBJ1-1; 8 bases are shared with TRBD1. The junction had 11 bases not matched to a gene; V was cut back by 9 bases and J by 6 bases. The CDR3 is 14 amino acids. Germline V CDR1 and CDR2: KGHDR, SFDVKD. CDR3 loop: CATEGGQGGAEAFF. CDR3 nucleotides: TGTGCCACCGAGGGCGGACAGGGCGGCGCTGAAGCTTTCTTT.

This chain links TRBV7-9 with TRBJ2-2, with 7 bases that match TRBD1. V was pared by 2 bases and J by 4 bases, with 10 bases of the junction left unmatched. The germline gives CDR1 SEHNR, CDR2 FQNEAQ (reference sequence). This CDR3 spans 17 amino acids. CDR3 DNA sequence: TGTGCCAGCAGCTTACGGGACAGCTCCTTGAGCACCGGGGAGCTGTTTTTT. Its translation: CASSLRDSSLSTGELFF.

CDR3 DNA sequence: TGCAGCGGGGGGGAGGGCGAGCAGTACTTC. Amino acid sequence: CSGGEGEQYF. This chain uses TRBV29-1 with TRBJ2-7, with 7 bases that match TRBD2. Unmatched junction bases numbered 3, after V lost 7 bases and J lost 6 bases. This CDR3 region has 10 residues. In germline, CDR1 is SQVTM, CDR2 ANQGSEA.

The V call is TRBV15, the J call TRBJ1-2; tentatively, D is TRBD1 (6 bases). The ends were cut back, 5 bases at V and 3 bases at J, with 22 bases in the middle. Germline CDR1 and CDR2: LNHNV and YYDKDF (reference sequence). This CDR3 has 17 residues. This CDR3 reads CATSGVPRRTDHYGYTF. DNA for the CDR3: TGTGCCACCAGCGGAGTTCCAAGACGGACAGACCACTATGGCTACACCTTC. Variable domain in full (rest from reference TRBV15 and TRBJ1-2): DAMVIQNPRYQVTQFGKPVTLSCSQTLNHNVMYWYQQKSSQAPKLLFHYYDKDFNNEADTPDNFQSRRPNTSFCFLDIRSPGLGDTAMYLCATSGVPRRTDHYGYTFGSGTRLTVV.

As concerns this clone: One end of the junction does not line up with germline, which may come from a read error. This sequence joins TRBV7-8 and TRBJ2-7, with TRBD1 matching 12 bases. This CDR3 is 11 amino acids long. CDR1 is SGHVS, CDR2 FQNEAQ, per germline. The CDR3 reads CASSLGQGALF. The DNA of the CDR3 is TGTGCCAGCAGCCTGGGACAGGGGGCTCTCTTC.

The rearrangement uses TRBV5-4 and TRBJ2-1; D remains ambiguous. The V and J ends lost 0 bases and 6 bases respectively, with 13 bases between them. CDR3 length: 15 residues. Germline CDR1 SGHNT, CDR2 YYREEE (reference sequence). As DNA, the CDR3 is TGTGCCAGCAGCTTGGGCCTAGACCAGTTCAATGAGCAGTTCTTC. This gives the protein CASSLGLDQFNEQFF.

The J gene is TRBJ1-2, the V gene TRBV30; no clear D. The CDR3 length is 12 residues. The V and J ends lost 0 bases and 6 bases respectively, with 8 bases between them. Germline loops: CDR1 GTSNPN, CDR2 SVGIG (reference sequence). CDR3 amino acids: CAWSVHGNGYTF. The DNA for the CDR3 is TGTGCCTGGAGTGTCCATGGTAATGGCTACACCTTC.

The CDR3 loop reads CASSLYPGVQGSNQPQHF. CDR3 nucleotide sequence: TGTGCCAGCAGCCTCTATCCTGGGGTCCAGGGTTCGAATCAGCCCCAGCATTTT. The gene calls are TRBV14 and TRBJ1-5; tentatively, D is TRBD1 (5 bases). The V end was cut by 4 bases, the J end by 4 bases, with 23 bases between. Germline V gene data show CDR1 as SGHDN and CDR2 as FVKESK. This CDR3 has 18 amino acids.

The rearrangement links TRBV28 to TRBJ1-3, with 7 bases fitting TRBD1. V lost 5 bases, J lost 0 bases, and 4 bases stayed unmatched. This CDR3 has 15 residues. In germline, CDR1 is MDHEN, CDR2 SYDVKM. The CDR3 is CASSTQGSSGNTIYF. The DNA for the CDR3 is TGTGCCAGCAGTACACAGGGGAGCTCTGGAAACACCATATATTTT.

This clone was seen only a few times. DNA of the CDR3: TGTGCCAGCAGTTCCCCCAGGGCCCACACTGAAGCTTTCTTT. It yields the protein CASSSPRAHTEAFF. This rearrangement joins TRBV27 to TRBJ1-1, with D perhaps matching TRBD1 (5 bases). Germline V gene data show CDR1 as MNHEY and CDR2 as SMNVEV (reference sequence). The V gene lost 4 bases and the J gene lost 3 bases, with 12 bases spanning the gap. The length of the CDR3 is 14 residues.

This clone is a singleton in its sample. The rearrangement joins TRBV6-6 to TRBJ2-4; 7 nucleotides match TRBD2. Germline values: CDR1 MNHNY, CDR2 SVGAGI (reference sequence). The CDR3 is 11 residues long. The V gene end was trimmed by 5 bases and the J gene end by 11 bases; junction bases not matched to a gene: 3. In DNA form, the CDR3 reads TGTGCCAGCAGTACCAGCGGGGTTCAGTACTTC. The encoded protein is CASSTSGVQYF.